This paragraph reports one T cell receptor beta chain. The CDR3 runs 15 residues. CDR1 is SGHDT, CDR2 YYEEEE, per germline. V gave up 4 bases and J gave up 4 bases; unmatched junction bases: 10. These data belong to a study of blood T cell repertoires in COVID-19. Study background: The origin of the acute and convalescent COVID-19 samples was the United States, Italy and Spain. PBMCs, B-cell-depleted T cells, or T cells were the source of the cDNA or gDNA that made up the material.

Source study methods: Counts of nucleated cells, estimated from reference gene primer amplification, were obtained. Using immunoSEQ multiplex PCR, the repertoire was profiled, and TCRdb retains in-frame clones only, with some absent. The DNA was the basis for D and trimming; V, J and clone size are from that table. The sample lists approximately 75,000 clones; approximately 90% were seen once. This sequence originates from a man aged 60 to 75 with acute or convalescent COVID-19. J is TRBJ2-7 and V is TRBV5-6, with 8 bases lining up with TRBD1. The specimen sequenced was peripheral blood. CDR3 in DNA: TGTGCCAGCAGCGAGGCCGGGACAGGTTTGTACGAGCAGTACTTC. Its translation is CASSEAGTGLYEQYF.